This T cell receptor (beta chain) derives from a study of identical twins. Study-wide results and limits: Sequences that were beta out-of-frame showed weaker excess twin sharing.

V was cut by 8 bases and J by 3 bases, with 11 bases left in between. In germline, CDR1 is ENHRY, CDR2 SYGVKD. CDR3 length equals 12 residues. One entry per CDR3 protein, called by TCRdb with MiXCR from the 5' RACE reads. Among 1.5 million to 2 million distinct CDR3 sequences listed, less than 40% were seen once. On this clonotype: No antigen is known for it.

Sequenced sample: cord blood. This TCR came from a newborn girl in good health. The rearrangement uses TRBV10-3 and TRBJ2-7; D uncertain. This CDR3 is CAIGPLGYEQYF. The CDR3 DNA reads as TGTGCCATCGGTCCCCTGGGCTACGAGCAGTACTTC.